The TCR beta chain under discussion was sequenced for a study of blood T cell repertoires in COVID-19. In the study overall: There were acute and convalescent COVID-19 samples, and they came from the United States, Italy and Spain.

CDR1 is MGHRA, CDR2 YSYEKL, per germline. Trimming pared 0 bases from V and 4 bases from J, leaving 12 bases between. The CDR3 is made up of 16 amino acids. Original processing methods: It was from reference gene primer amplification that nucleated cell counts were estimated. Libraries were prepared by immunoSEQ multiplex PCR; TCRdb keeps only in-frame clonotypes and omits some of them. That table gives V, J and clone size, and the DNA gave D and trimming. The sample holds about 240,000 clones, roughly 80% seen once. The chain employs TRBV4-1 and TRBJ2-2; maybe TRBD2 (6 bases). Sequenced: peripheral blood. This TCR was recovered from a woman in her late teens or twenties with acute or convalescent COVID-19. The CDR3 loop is CASSQDTAGLTGELFF. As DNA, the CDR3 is TGCGCCAGCAGCCAAGATACGGCGGGGCTCACCGGGGAGCTGTTTTTT.